The TCR beta chain under discussion was sequenced for a study of brain T cells in children with intractable seizures. Using immunoSEQ multiplex PCR, the repertoire was profiled, and TCRdb retains in-frame clones only, with some absent. In the table there are 300,000 to 400,000 clones, over 90% of which are singletons. Indicated time point: blood from clinic visit 5 months post-surgery; TSC patient then seizure free. The sequenced cases were selected for having the highest brain T cell transcript signatures. Pre-surgery treatment included at least one anti-epileptic drug. The table lists this clone with a count of one. What it binds is not known. Distinct nucleotide sequences in the sample also encode this CDR3. With 1 base removed from V and 0 bases from J, the gap between germline ends came to 6 bases. Germline lookup yields CDR1 SEHNR and CDR2 FQNEAQ (reference sequence). The CDR3 length is 15 residues.

Study-level findings and limits: Patients' HCMV serostatus was unknown; virus specificity rests on CDR3 similarity alone.

The V and J genes are TRBV7-9 and TRBJ2-2; maybe TRBD1 (6 bases). Sequenced material: peripheral blood, taken 5 to 6 months after surgery. The sequence was collected from a boy under two years old with tuberous sclerosis and intractable seizures. CDR3 sequence reads: CASSLGTANTGELFF. The CDR3 DNA is TGTGCCAGCAGCTTAGGGACAGCGAACACCGGGGAGCTGTTTTTT.